The 15 T cell receptor beta chains given below trace back to one sample, sequenced in a study of long-term antiretroviral therapy in people with HIV. Assay version v3.0 of immunoSEQ was used, and it was run at survey level. Assay used: immunoSEQ multiplex PCR; TCRdb lists only in-frame clones, some missing. This sample has about 36,000 clones, with less than 85% found just once. The source was unsorted PBMCs, collected 3.4 years after starting antiretroviral therapy. The receptor set was obtained from a man aged 25 to 40 with HIV.

This clone appeared a single time. The chain is built from TRBV7-6 and TRBJ2-5; D gene uncertain. CDR1 SGHVS and CDR2 FNYEAQ come from the germline V gene. The CDR3 has 13 amino acids. V was cut by 2 bases and J by 5 bases, with 9 bases left in between. The CDR3 DNA follows: TGTGCCAGCAGCTTAAATGCTGGGGAGACCCAGTACTTC. Translating gives CASSLNAGETQYF.

The gene calls are TRBV28 and TRBJ2-6, with D perhaps TRBD1 (6 bases). The V gene's germline CDR1 is MDHEN and CDR2 SYDVKM. This CDR3 is built from 14 residues. With 6 bases removed from V and 1 base from J, the gap between germline ends came to 7 bases. CDR3 bases: TGTGCCAGCAGAGGGGGTTCTGGGGCCAACGTCCTGACTTTC. It specifies CASRGGSGANVLTF.

The V and J genes are TRBV20-1 and TRBJ2-1, with D hard to call. The V gene's germline CDR1 is DFQATT and CDR2 SNEGSKA (reference sequence). The CDR3 is 11 residues long. V lost 3 bases, J lost 8 bases, and 8 bases lay in between. In DNA, the CDR3 is TGCAGTGCTAGGGTCGGGTATGAGCAGTTCTTC. Translation gives CSARVGYEQFF.

The rearrangement links TRBV19 to TRBJ1-1, with D perhaps TRBD1 (5 bases). Trimming removed 7 bases from V and 4 bases from J, with 13 bases in between. Germline CDR1 reads LNHDA; CDR2 reads SQIVND (reference sequence). The CDR3 extends over 13 amino acids. Here the CDR3 reads CASTFHGGTEAFF. CDR3 nucleotide sequence: TGTGCCAGTACTTTCCACGGGGGCACTGAAGCTTTCTTT.

The chain carries TRBV30 and TRBJ1-3, with D hard to call. This CDR3 is built from 13 residues. Trimming stripped 1 base from V and 2 bases from J, with 6 bases between. Per the germline V gene, CDR1 is GTSNPN and CDR2 is SVGIG (reference sequence). CDR3 DNA: TGTGCCTGGAGTGGGGCAGCTGGAAACACCATATATTTT. This gives the protein CAWSGAAGNTIYF.

V usage is TRBV7-2 and J usage is TRBJ2-7; D unresolved. The germline gives CDR1 SGHTA, CDR2 FQGNSA. This CDR3 has 14 amino acids. With 5 bases removed from V and 6 bases from J, the gap between germline ends came to 17 bases. In DNA, the CDR3 is TGTGCCAGCAGCCCCCAGATAGTCTACGGCGAGCAGTACTTC. It specifies CASSPQIVYGEQYF.

This chain uses TRBV5-1 with TRBJ2-1; 7 bases line up with TRBD1. The J segment lost 4 bases and the V segment lost 5 bases, leaving 3 bases of the junction unmatched. Germline CDR1 SGHRS, CDR2 YFSETQ. This CDR3 is built from 13 residues. CDR3 sequence: CASSWDSYNEQFF. The CDR3 nucleotides read TGCGCCAGCAGTTGGGACAGTTACAATGAGCAGTTCTTC.

This clone was recorded a few times. This chain links TRBV4-1 with TRBJ1-3, with TRBD1 as a possible D gene (5 bases). Trimming took off 1 base at V and 0 bases at J, with 10 bases between the two ends. The CDR3 length is 16 residues. From germline, CDR1 is MGHRA and CDR2 YSYEKL. CDR3 region: CASSQATANSGNTIYF. CDR3 DNA sequence: TGCGCCAGCAGCCAAGCGACAGCTAACTCTGGAAACACCATATATTTT.

This clone was counted between two and nine times. This chain joins TRBV5-4 and TRBJ1-5; the D gene is possibly TRBD1 (5 bases). Germline V lookup: CDR1 SGHNT, CDR2 YYREEE (reference sequence). The CDR3 is made up of 15 amino acids. Deletions cut 0 bases from V and 7 bases from J, with 14 bases between. The CDR3 here is CASSLGGQGDQPQHF. CDR3 sequence (DNA): TGTGCCAGCAGCTTGGGGGGCCAGGGTGACCAGCCCCAGCATTTT.

The CDR3 here is CASSFDRGSTEAFF. The CDR3 DNA follows: TGTGCCAGCAGTTTTGACAGGGGGAGTACTGAAGCTTTCTTT. The V gene is TRBV28, the J gene TRBJ1-1; TRBD1 aligns across 9 bases. From germline, CDR1 is MDHEN and CDR2 SYDVKM. V was clipped by 3 bases and J by 5 bases; unmatched bases: 4. The CDR3 loop spans 14 amino acids.

The rearrangement joins TRBV18 to TRBJ2-2; D gene ambiguous. CDR1 KGHSH and CDR2 LQKENI come from the germline V gene. V was shortened by 5 bases and J by 0 bases, with 10 bases between the two germline ends. The CDR3 spans 15 residues. This CDR3 reads CASSVADSNTGELFF. In nucleotides, the CDR3 is TGTGCCAGCTCAGTGGCAGATTCGAACACCGGGGAGCTGTTTTTT.

This clone showed up just a few times. The chain carries TRBV5-6 and TRBJ1-3; D is possibly TRBD1 (5 bases). V lost 2 bases and J lost 4, with 13 bases in between. Germline V gene data show CDR1 as SGHDT and CDR2 as YYEEEE. This CDR3 spans 15 amino acids. The CDR3 sequence: CASSFGTHIGNTIYF. The CDR3 DNA sequence: TGTGCCAGCAGCTTTGGGACCCACATCGGAAACACCATATATTTT.

This rearrangement joins TRBV28 to TRBJ2-7; D remains unclear. CDR1 MDHEN and CDR2 SYDVKM come from the germline V gene. The V gene lost 3 bases and the J gene lost 3 bases, with 6 bases spanning the gap. CDR3 size: 12 residues. The CDR3 spells CASSLTLYEQYF. DNA for the CDR3: TGTGCCAGCAGTTTGACCCTCTACGAGCAGTACTTC.

The chain has TRBV4-2 and TRBJ2-3, with D maybe TRBD2 (6 bases). This CDR3 is 15 amino acids long. The V gene lost 4 bases and the J gene lost 5 bases, with 16 bases spanning the gap. Germline V gives CDR1 LGHNA, CDR2 YNFKEQ. The CDR3 DNA reads as TGTGCCAGCAGCCCAAGGAGGGTGGGAGTAGATACGCAGTATTTT. The encoded protein is CASSPRRVGVDTQYF.

This clone appeared a single time. This rearrangement joins TRBV11-2 to TRBJ2-2, with D hard to call. Trimming pared 5 bases from V and 2 bases from J, leaving 6 bases between. Looked up from germline, CDR1 is SGHAT and CDR2 is FQNNGV. This CDR3 contains 13 residues. Written as DNA, the CDR3 is TGTGCCAGCAGCGCTACTAACACCGGGGAGCTGTTTTTT. It translates to CASSATNTGELFF.